This T cell receptor beta chain was identified during a study of Ad26.COV2.S vaccination and SARS-CoV-2 variants. Across the whole study: Enrolled in COV1001, the donor was in the Ad26.COV2.S trial arm, which received the vaccine. Participants got Ad26.COV2.S intramuscularly, once or twice 56 days apart. Overall study findings and caveats: Whether participants received vaccine or placebo, their non-spike TCR breadth was similar.

V lost 5 bases and J lost 3; bases outside the gene matches: 11. The CDR3 runs to 16 residues. Germline V gene sequence: CDR1 ENHRY, CDR2 SYGVKD. The sample's treatment: about 20 received Ad26.COV2.S at low or high dose, single or two shots; roughly five received placebo; per-sample allocation not given. Sampling happened 63 days after the first vaccine or placebo injection. Using immunoSEQ multiplex PCR, the repertoire was profiled, and TCRdb retains in-frame clones only, with some absent. Among about 400,000 clones listed, roughly 80% were seen once. This clone was detected only a few times. Antigen: not known.

V is TRBV10-3 and J is TRBJ2-7; 9 nucleotides line up with TRBD1. The sequence derives from a person between 18 and 59 years old who received the Ad26.COV2.S COVID-19 vaccine or a placebo. Source: peripheral blood, taken in a trial of Ad26.COV2.S vaccine versus placebo. CDR3 amino acids: CAISSREGQGFYEQYF. CDR3 nucleotide sequence: TGTGCCATCAGTTCCCGAGAGGGACAGGGTTTCTACGAGCAGTACTTC.